This T cell receptor beta chain was profiled in a study of CD8 T cells in Susac syndrome. Study-wide results and caveats: Expansion of clones was not seen in the CD4+ T cell repertoires of Susac syndrome.

The V end was cut by 2 bases, the J end by 8 bases, with 18 bases between. This CDR3 has 15 residues. CDR1 LNHDA and CDR2 SQIVND come from the germline V gene (reference sequence). After extraction with the RNeasy kit, about 0.45 to 1 ug of the RNA was reverse transcribed using random hexamers. TCRdb redid the calling of the immunoSEQ multiplex PCR reads with MiXCR, one entry per CDR3 protein. The sample consists of around 190,000 distinct CDR3 sequences, 94% of them appearing once. Regarding this clonotype: Antigen unknown.

The chain recombines TRBV19 with TRBJ1-2; D not certain. Sample: CD4+ T cells from PBMCs. This receptor was taken from a human donor with Susac syndrome. The CDR3 loop is CASSIRRPGRTGYTF. CDR3 in DNA: TGTGCCAGTAGTATACGTCGGCCGGGGAGAACGGGCTACACCTTC.